Following are 20 T cell receptor beta chains from one sample sequenced in a study of cytomegalovirus exposure and HLA in healthy donors. Vbeta (60) and Jbeta (13) primers were used in the PCR. Using immunoSEQ multiplex PCR, the repertoire was profiled, and TCRdb retains in-frame clones only, with some absent. This sample has approximately 170,000 clones, with 74% found just once. Sequencing input: PBMCs. These receptors came from a young woman in good health and CMV-seropositive.

As to this clone: Other nucleotide sequences in the sample specify the same CDR3. This chain joins TRBV18 and TRBJ2-5; the match to TRBD1 covers 7 bases. V shed 3 bases, J shed 2 bases, and the junction held 0 bases outside the gene matches. Germline V lookup: CDR1 KGHSH, CDR2 LQKENI. This CDR3 is 13 amino acids long. The DNA of the CDR3 is TGTGCCAGCTCACCGGGACAGCAAGAGACCCAGTACTTC. This gives the protein CASSPGQQETQYF.

This clone showed up just a few times. V and J are TRBV27 and TRBJ2-1; D possibly corresponds to TRBD2 (6 bases). With 5 bases removed from V and 7 bases from J, the gap between germline ends came to 15 bases. This CDR3 has 14 amino acids. Per germline, CDR1 MNHEY and CDR2 SMNVEV (reference sequence). The CDR3 nucleotides read TGTGCCAGCAGTCCTTATGAGGGGAGGAATGAGCAGTTCTTC. Its translation is CASSPYEGRNEQFF.

V usage is TRBV5-1 and J usage is TRBJ2-1; tentative D call: TRBD2 (5 bases). This CDR3 comprises 12 residues. The germline gives CDR1 SGHRS, CDR2 YFSETQ. V shed 1 base and J shed 8 bases, with 7 bases lying between them. CDR3 residues: CASSLPGYEQFF. The CDR3 DNA follows: TGCGCCAGCAGCTTGCCGGGGTATGAGCAGTTCTTC.

Remarks on this clone: Other DNA sequences in the same sample also yield this CDR3. This sequence joins TRBV10-3 and TRBJ2-7; D not certain. Germline V gene data show CDR1 as ENHRY and CDR2 as SYGVKD. V lost 6 bases and J lost 3, with 6 bases in between. The CDR3 runs 11 residues. CDR3 sequence: CAISQNYEQYF. The CDR3 coding sequence is TGTGCCATCAGCCAGAACTACGAGCAGTACTTC.

This clone was detected a few times. The J gene is TRBJ2-1, the V gene TRBV28; TRBD1 matches at 10 bases. Germline-derived CDR1 and CDR2 are MDHEN and SYDVKM. J lost 8 bases, V lost 6 bases, and 7 bases had no gene match. This CDR3 region has 14 residues. This CDR3 reads CASSRRDRGHEQFF. The DNA of the CDR3 is TGTGCCAGCAGCCGTCGGGACAGGGGACATGAGCAGTTCTTC.

The V and J genes are TRBV5-4 and TRBJ2-5; D perhaps matches TRBD1 (6 bases). Germline CDR1 is SGHNT and CDR2 is YYREEE (reference sequence). The CDR3 has 14 residues. The ends were cut back, 4 bases at V and 1 base at J, with 11 bases in the middle. CDR3 amino acids: CASSPGTTQETQYF. DNA for the CDR3: TGTGCCAGCAGCCCCGGGACAACCCAAGAGACCCAGTACTTC.

The genes are TRBV5-1 and TRBJ2-7; D possibly corresponds to TRBD2 (5 bases). The CDR3 loop spans 12 amino acids. V lost 5 bases to trimming and J lost 7 bases, with 13 bases between them. CDR1 and CDR2 (germline): SGHRS, YFSETQ. CDR3 in DNA: TGCGCCAGCAGTCTTTTCTCGGGGGAGCAGTACTTC. Amino acids: CASSLFSGEQYF.

The rearrangement joins TRBV5-4 to TRBJ1-2, with TRBD1 identical over 9 bases. V dropped 4 bases and J dropped 6; count of bases not matched to a gene: 10. The CDR3 is 15 amino acids. Germline assignment: CDR1 SGHNT and CDR2 YYREEE (reference sequence). CDR3 nucleotide sequence: TGTGCCAGCAGCCTTGAACAGGGGGCTAAGGATGGCTACACCTTC. Encoded protein: CASSLEQGAKDGYTF.

A word on this clone: Germline and junction disagree at one end, which may indicate a read error. The chain carries TRBV7-9 and TRBJ2-2; the D gene is possibly TRBD2 (6 bases). This CDR3 spans 13 amino acids. The V gene's germline CDR1 is SEHNR and CDR2 FQNEAQ (reference sequence). CDR3 sequence (DNA): TGTTCCAGCAGCACGACTAGCACCGGGGAGCTGTTTTTT. Translation gives CSSSTTSTGELFF. Complete variable domain (other parts from reference TRBV7-9 and TRBJ2-2): DTGVSQNPRHKITKRGQNVTFRCDPISEHNRLYWYRQTLGQGPEFLTYFQNEAQLEKSRLLSDRFSAERPKGSFSTLEIQRTEQGDSAMYLCSSSTTSTGELFFGEGSRLTVL.

The gene calls are TRBV11-2 and TRBJ2-7; D is ambiguous. CDR3 length equals 12 residues. Trimming shortened V by 6 bases and J by 4 bases, and 10 bases separated the two germline ends. From germline, CDR1 is SGHAT and CDR2 FQNNGV. The CDR3: CASSQSIYEQYF. The DNA of the CDR3 is TGTGCCAGCAGTCAATCCATTTACGAGCAGTACTTC.

The chain links TRBV25-1 to TRBJ2-3, with unresolved D. The length of the CDR3 is 13 residues. The V and J ends lost 5 bases and 4 bases respectively, with 10 bases between them. Germline V gene sequence: CDR1 MGHDK, CDR2 SYGVNS. CDR3 in amino acids: CASSKATPDTQYF. The CDR3 coding sequence is TGTGCCAGCAGTAAAGCGACCCCAGATACGCAGTATTTT.

V and J are TRBV9 and TRBJ2-1; tentative D call: TRBD1 (6 bases). This CDR3 comprises 14 residues. Per the germline V gene, CDR1 is SGDLS and CDR2 is YYNGEE. V lost 0 bases and J lost 9, with 13 bases in between. CDR3 DNA sequence: TGTGCCAGCAGCGTAGCTCTTCAGGGGACTGAGCAGTTCTTC. The encoded protein is CASSVALQGTEQFF.

This chain joins TRBV28 and TRBJ2-7, with TRBD2 identical over 8 bases. The V and J ends lost 8 bases and 0 bases, in that order; junction bases with no gene match: 3. This CDR3 comprises 13 residues. Germline V gene sequence: CDR1 MDHEN, CDR2 SYDVKM. In nucleotides, the CDR3 is TGTGCCAGCGGACTAGCTGCCTCCTACGAGCAGTACTTC. Protein product: CASGLAASYEQYF. The whole variable domain, remainder taken from reference TRBV28 and TRBJ2-7, is DVKVTQSSRYLVKRTGEKVFLECVQDMDHENMFWYRQDPGLGLRLIYFSYDVKMKEKGDIPEGYSVSREKKERFSLILESASTNQTSMYLCASGLAASYEQYFGPGTRLTVT.

The V call is TRBV6-1, the J call TRBJ2-7; 9 nucleotides line up with TRBD1. Germline loops: CDR1 MNHNS, CDR2 SASEGT. The length of the CDR3 is 15 residues. J lost 2 bases, V lost 6 bases, and 8 bases had no gene match. The CDR3 DNA is TGTGCCAGCAGAGCGGGACAGGGTGGGGCCTACGAGCAGTACTTC. This encodes CASRAGQGGAYEQYF.

The J gene is TRBJ2-7, the V gene TRBV6-5; 12 positions match TRBD1. The CDR3 consists of 16 residues. V was pared by 2 bases and J by 2 bases, with 4 bases of the junction left unmatched. Per the germline V gene, CDR1 is MNHEY and CDR2 is SVGAGI. This chain's CDR3 is CASSYGWDRGPYEQYF. DNA for the CDR3: TGTGCCAGCAGTTACGGCTGGGACAGGGGGCCCTACGAGCAGTACTTC.

The chain joins TRBV6-1 to TRBJ2-3; 8 nucleotides agree with TRBD2. Looked up from germline, CDR1 is MNHNS and CDR2 is SASEGT. The V and J ends lost 5 bases and 2 bases, in that order; junction bases with no gene match: 3. The CDR3 loop spans 14 amino acids. The CDR3 sequence is CASSSSGFTDTQYF. The CDR3 DNA reads TGTGCCAGCAGTTCTAGCGGGTTCACAGATACGCAGTATTTT.

The rearrangement joins TRBV5-1 to TRBJ1-3; TRBD1 aligns across 8 bases. Trimming took 0 bases from V and 4 from J; bases not matched to a gene: 3. The CDR3 consists of 15 residues. The germline V gene encodes CDR1 SGHRS and CDR2 YFSETQ. The CDR3 DNA sequence: TGCGCCAGCAGCTTGGATGGACAGGGAGGAAACACCATATATTTT. It codes for CASSLDGQGGNTIYF.

The chain couples TRBV9 to TRBJ2-1; tentative D call: TRBD1 (6 bases). The CDR3 sequence is 11 residues long. Germline V gene data show CDR1 as SGDLS and CDR2 as YYNGEE. The V end lost 3 bases, the J end lost 12 bases, and 10 bases lay between the germline ends. DNA for the CDR3: TGTGCCAGCAGCGACAAAGGGGGGCAGTTCTTC. It encodes CASSDKGGQFF.

The chain employs TRBV5-1 and TRBJ1-1; D may be TRBD1 (6 bases). From germline, CDR1 is SGHRS and CDR2 YFSETQ. The CDR3 extends over 14 amino acids. The germline V and J ends were trimmed by 4 bases and 11 bases, with 21 bases remaining between them. This CDR3 reads CASSEGVGLRLAFF. In DNA form, the CDR3 reads TGCGCCAGCAGCGAGGGGGTCGGTCTGAGGTTGGCTTTCTTT.

The gene calls are TRBV19 and TRBJ2-7; 10 positions agree with TRBD1. The V gene end was trimmed by 5 bases and the J gene end by 3 bases; junction bases not matched to a gene: 4. This CDR3 has 14 amino acids. CDR1 LNHDA and CDR2 SQIVND come from the germline V gene (reference sequence). The CDR3 nucleotides are TGTGCCAGTAGTCTCGGACAGGGGGGCTACGAGCAGTACTTC. This sequence encodes CASSLGQGGYEQYF.